Sequencing of this TCR beta chain was carried out in a study of blood T cells in healthy people across ages. Study information: About one barcoded TCR beta cDNA was captured per two T cells.

For the second PCR, which ran for about 6 to 11 cycles, a sample-barcoded 5' primer and a J-beta primer mix were used. TCRdb redid the calling of the 5' RACE reads with MiXCR, one entry per CDR3 protein. The data contain hundreds of thousands of distinct CDR3 sequences, around a quarter of them singletons. These records were also assigned to another study, of T cells of mothers and their children. As that study records: All donors were healthy and Caucasian; they were a few mothers and their six children. The shaping of TCR recombination output by thymic selection is similar in related and unrelated pairs.

The material sequenced was blood. The clonotype originates from a boy between 2 and 10 years old in good health.

CDR3 in DNA: TGTGCTAGTGGTTCCGACCGGACTAGAGTTGCCGGGGAGCTGTTTTTT. Protein: CASGSDRTRVAGELFF. V gene TRBV12-5 combines with J gene TRBJ2-2; TRBD2 matches at 7 bases. The CDR3 spans 16 residues. The V gene's germline CDR1 is LGHNT and CDR2 FRNRAP. The J segment lost 6 bases and the V segment lost 4 bases, leaving 11 bases of the junction unmatched.